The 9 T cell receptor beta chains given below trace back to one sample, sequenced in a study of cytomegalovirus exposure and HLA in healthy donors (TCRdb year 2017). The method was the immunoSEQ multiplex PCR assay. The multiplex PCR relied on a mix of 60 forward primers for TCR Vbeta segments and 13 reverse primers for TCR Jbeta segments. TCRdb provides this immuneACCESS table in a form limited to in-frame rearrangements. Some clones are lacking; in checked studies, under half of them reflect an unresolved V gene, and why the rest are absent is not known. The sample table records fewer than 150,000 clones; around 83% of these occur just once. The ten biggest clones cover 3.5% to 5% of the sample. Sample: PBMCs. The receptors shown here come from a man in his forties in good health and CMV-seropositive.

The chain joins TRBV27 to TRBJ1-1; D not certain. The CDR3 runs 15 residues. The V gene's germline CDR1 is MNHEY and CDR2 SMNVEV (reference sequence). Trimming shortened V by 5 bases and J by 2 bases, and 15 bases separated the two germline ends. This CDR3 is CASSPRRGSNTEAFF. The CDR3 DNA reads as TGTGCCAGCAGTCCCCGGCGGGGTTCTAACACTGAAGCTTTCTTT.

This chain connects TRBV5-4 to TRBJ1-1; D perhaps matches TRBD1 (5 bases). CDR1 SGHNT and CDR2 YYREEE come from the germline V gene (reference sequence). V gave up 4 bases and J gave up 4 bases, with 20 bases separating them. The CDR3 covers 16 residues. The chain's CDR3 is CASSPPHQTDLTEAFF. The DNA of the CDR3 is TGTGCCAGCAGCCCCCCGCATCAGACAGATCTCACTGAAGCTTTCTTT.

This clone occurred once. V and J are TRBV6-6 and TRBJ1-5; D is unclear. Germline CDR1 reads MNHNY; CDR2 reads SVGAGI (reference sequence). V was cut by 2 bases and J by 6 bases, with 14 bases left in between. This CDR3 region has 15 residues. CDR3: CASSYPLRGSQPQHF. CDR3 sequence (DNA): TGTGCCAGCAGTTACCCGTTGCGGGGTAGTCAGCCCCAGCATTTT.

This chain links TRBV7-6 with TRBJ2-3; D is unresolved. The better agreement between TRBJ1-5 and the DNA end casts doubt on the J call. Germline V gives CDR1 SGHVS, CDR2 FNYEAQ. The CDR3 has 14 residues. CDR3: CASSLAAGEDTQHF. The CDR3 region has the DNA TGTGCCAGCAGCTTAGCAGCGGGAGAAGATACGCAGCATTTT.

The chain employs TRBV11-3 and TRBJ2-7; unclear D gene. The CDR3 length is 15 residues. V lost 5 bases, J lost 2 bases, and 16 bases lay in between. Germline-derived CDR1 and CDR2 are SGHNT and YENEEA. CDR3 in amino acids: CASSPALTQTYEQYF. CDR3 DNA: TGTGCCAGCAGCCCCGCCTTGACACAAACCTACGAGCAGTACTTC.

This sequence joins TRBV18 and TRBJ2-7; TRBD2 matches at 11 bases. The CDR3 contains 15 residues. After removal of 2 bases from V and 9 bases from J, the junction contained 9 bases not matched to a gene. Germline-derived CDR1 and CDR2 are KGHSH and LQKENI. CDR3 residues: CASSPTALAGAVQYF. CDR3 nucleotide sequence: TGTGCCAGCTCACCAACGGCACTAGCGGGAGCTGTGCAGTACTTC.

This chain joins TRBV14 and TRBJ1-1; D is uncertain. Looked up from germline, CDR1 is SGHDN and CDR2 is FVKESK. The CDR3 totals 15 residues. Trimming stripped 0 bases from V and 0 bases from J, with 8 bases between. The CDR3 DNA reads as TGTGCCAGCAGCCAAGATGAGGCACTGAACACTGAAGCTTTCTTT. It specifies CASSQDEALNTEAFF.

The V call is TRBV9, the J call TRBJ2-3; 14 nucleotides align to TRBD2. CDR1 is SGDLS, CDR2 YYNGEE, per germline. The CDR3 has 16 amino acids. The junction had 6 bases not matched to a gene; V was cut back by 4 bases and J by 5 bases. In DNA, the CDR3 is TGTGCCAGCAGCTCCTCTGGACTAGCGGGGGGAGATACGCAGTATTTT. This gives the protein CASSSSGLAGGDTQYF. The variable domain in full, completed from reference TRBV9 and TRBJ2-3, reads DSGVTQTPKHLITATGQRVTLRCSPRSGDLSVYWYQQSLDQGLQFLIQYYNGEERAKGNILERFSAQQFPDLHSELNLSSLELGDSALYFCASSSSGLAGGDTQYFGPGTRLTVL.

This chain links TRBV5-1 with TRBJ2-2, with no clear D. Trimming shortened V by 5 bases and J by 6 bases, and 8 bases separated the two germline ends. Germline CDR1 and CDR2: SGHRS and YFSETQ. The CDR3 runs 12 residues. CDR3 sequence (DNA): TGCGCCAGCAGACCCACTTCCGGGGAGCTGTTTTTT. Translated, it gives CASRPTSGELFF. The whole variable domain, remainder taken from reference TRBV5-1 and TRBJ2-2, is KAGVTQTPRYLIKTRGQQVTLSCSPISGHRSVSWYQQTPGQGLQFLFEYFSETQRNKGNFPGRFSGRQFSNSRSEMNVSTLELGDSALYLCASRPTSGELFFGEGSRLTVL.